The clone carrying this T cell receptor (beta chain) appeared a few times. Antigen unknown. This record comes from a study of T cells after yellow fever vaccination. Study-level results: Within FACS-sorted repertoires, abundant clonotypes contaminating from the bulk population could be present.

Germline CDR1 is ENHRY and CDR2 is SYGVKD. CDR3 length equals 13 residues. V lost 6 bases and J 4 bases, leaving 12 bases between the germline ends. TCRdb processed the 5' RACE reads anew with MiXCR; each CDR3 protein has one entry. The sample contains a few hundred thousand distinct CDR3 sequences, 15% to 20% of which appear only once. The origin of this receptor is a man aged 25 to 40 who received the YFV17D yellow fever vaccine. The starting material was PBMCs, obtained 15 days after the yellow fever booster vaccination. V usage is TRBV10-3 and J usage is TRBJ2-5; TRBD2 might be the D (6 bases). The CDR3 DNA reads as TGTGCCATCAGCACCGGGAGCGGAGAGACCCAGTACTTC. The encoded protein is CAISTGSGETQYF.